The present TCR beta chain was sequenced within a study of T cell responses to AZD1222 COVID-19 vaccine. As for this clone: Its antigen remains unknown.

V was pared by 1 base and J by 8 bases, with 9 bases between. The germline V gene encodes CDR1 SGHVS and CDR2 FQNEAQ. The CDR3 is 13 amino acids. General study results and limits: Epitopes outside B.1.351 and B.1.1.7 mutated regions reportedly drew nearly half of spike TCRs. Sampled repertoires all dated from after the peak T cell response.

TCRdb's table, derived via immunoSEQ multiplex PCR, lists solely in-frame clones and lacks some. The repertoire consists of 100,000 or so clones, with approximately 90% occurring once and the leading ten covering 3.1%. The rearrangement links TRBV7-8 to TRBJ2-4, with D hard to call. This material consisted of peripheral blood, taken 28 days after the second AZD1222 dose. The clonotype was recovered from an adult who received the AZD1222 COVID-19 vaccine. The CDR3 sequence is CASSLDGLDIQYF. CDR3 sequence (DNA): TGTGCCAGCAGCTTAGACGGGTTAGACATTCAGTACTTC. The entire variable domain, with the rest obtained from reference TRBV7-8 and TRBJ2-4, is as follows: GAGVSQSPRYKVAKRGQDVALRCDPISGHVSLFWYQQALGQGPEFLTYFQNEAQLDKSGLPSDRFFAERPEGSVSTLKIQRTQQEDSAVYLCASSLDGLDIQYFGAGTRLSVL.